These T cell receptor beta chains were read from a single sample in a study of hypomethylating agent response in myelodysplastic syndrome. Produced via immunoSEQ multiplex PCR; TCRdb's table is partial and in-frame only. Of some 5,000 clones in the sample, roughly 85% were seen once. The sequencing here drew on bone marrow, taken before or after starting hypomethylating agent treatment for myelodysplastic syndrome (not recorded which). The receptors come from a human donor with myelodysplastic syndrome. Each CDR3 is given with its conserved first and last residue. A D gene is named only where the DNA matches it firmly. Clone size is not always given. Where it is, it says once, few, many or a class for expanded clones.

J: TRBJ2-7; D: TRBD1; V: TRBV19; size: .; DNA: TGTGCCAGTAGCCCCATACCCGGGACAGGGGTCTACGAGCAGTACTTC; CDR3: CASSPIPGTGVYEQYF
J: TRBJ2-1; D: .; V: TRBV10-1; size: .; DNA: TGCGCCAGCAGTGAGTCCGGGCAGACCAATGAGCAGTTCTTC; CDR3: CASSESGQTNEQFF
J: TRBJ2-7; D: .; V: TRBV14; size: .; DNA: TGTGCCAGCAGCATAAACTCCTACGAGCAGTACTTC; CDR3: CASSINSYEQYF
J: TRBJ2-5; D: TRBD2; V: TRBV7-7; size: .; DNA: TGTGCCAGCAGCCGCGGGGGGGGGTACCAAGAGACCCAGTACTTC; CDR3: CASSRGGGYQETQYF
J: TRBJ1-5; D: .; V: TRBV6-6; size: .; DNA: TGTGCCAGCAGCGTAATTCAGGGTGGCACTCAGCCCCAGCATTTT; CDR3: CASSVIQGGTQPQHF
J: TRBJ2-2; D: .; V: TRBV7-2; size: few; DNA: TGTGCCAGCAGCCCGGCTGGGGAGGCTTCGAACACCGGGGAGCTGTTTTTT; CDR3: CASSPAGEASNTGELFF
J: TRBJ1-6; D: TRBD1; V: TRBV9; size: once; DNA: TGTGCCAGCAGCGCGGGGACAGGTTATAATTCACCCCTCCACTTT; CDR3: CASSAGTGYNSPLHF
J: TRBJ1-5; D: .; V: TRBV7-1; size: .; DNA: TGTGCCAGCAGCTCGATAGAAGGGGGAGATCAGCCCCAGCATTTT; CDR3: CASSSIEGGDQPQHF
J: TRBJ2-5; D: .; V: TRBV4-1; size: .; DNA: TGCGCCAGCAGCCCGAGGGGCACCCAAGAGACCCAGTACTTC; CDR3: CASSPRGTQETQYF
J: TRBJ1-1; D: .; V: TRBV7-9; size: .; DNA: TGTGCCAGCAGCTTAGTAGGAGATGGGGCTGAAGCTTTCTTT; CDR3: CASSLVGDGAEAFF
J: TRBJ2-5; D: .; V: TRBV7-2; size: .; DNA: TGTGCCAGCAGCCCAGCGGGTCGGGAAGAGACCCAGTACTTC; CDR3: CASSPAGREETQYF
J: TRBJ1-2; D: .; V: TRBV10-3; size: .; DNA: TGTGCCACCAGTGAGCGGGGGGGGTTCTATGGCTACACTTTC; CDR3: CATSERGGFYGYTF
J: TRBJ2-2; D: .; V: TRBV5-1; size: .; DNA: TGCGCCAGCAGCCCGCTCCCCCCTGCAGCGAACACCGGGGAGCTGTTTTTT; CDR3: CASSPLPPAANTGELFF
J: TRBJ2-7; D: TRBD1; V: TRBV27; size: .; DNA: TGTGCCAGCAGTGACCGGGACAGCTCCTACGAGCAGTACTTC; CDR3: CASSDRDSSYEQYF
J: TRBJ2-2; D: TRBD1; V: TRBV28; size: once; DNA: TGTGCCAGCAGTTTCGGACAGGGGCGAACCGGGGAGCTGTTTTTT; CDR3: CASSFGQGRTGELFF
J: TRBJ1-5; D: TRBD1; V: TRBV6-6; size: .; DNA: TGTGCCAGCAGAGACTCCCGGGACAGAAATCAGCCCCAGCATTTT; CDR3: CASRDSRDRNQPQHF
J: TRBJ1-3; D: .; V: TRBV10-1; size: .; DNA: TGCGCCAGCAGTGAGGGAGTTTCTGGAAACACCATATATTTT; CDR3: CASSEGVSGNTIYF
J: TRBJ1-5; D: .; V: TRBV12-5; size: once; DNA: TGTGCTAGTGGTTTGGGACCCGGAGGGAAGCAGCCCCAGCATTTT; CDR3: CASGLGPGGKQPQHF
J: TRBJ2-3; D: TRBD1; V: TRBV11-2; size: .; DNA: TGTGCCAGCAGCTTAGTTGGACAGGGGAGGCCAGATACGCAGTATTTT; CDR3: CASSLVGQGRPDTQYF
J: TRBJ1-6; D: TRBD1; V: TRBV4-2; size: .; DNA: TGTGCCAGCAGCCAAGAGGCCGGGACAGAGGATTCACCCCTCCACTTT; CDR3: CASSQEAGTEDSPLHF
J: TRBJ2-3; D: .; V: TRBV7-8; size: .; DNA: TGTGCCAGCAGCTTAGGGCAGGGGCCTTACACAGATACGCAGTATTTT; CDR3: CASSLGQGPYTDTQYF
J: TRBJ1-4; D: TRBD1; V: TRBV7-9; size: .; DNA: TGTGCCAGCAGCCCACCCGGACAGGAGAGATTTGATGAGGTGTTTTTT; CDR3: CASSPPGQERFDEVFF
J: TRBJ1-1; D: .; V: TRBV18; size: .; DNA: TGTGCCAGCTCAACCGACTTGAACACTGAAGCTTTCTTT; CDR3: CASSTDLNTEAFF
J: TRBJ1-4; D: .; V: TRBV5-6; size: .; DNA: TGTGCCAGCAGCCAGAATCAGGGTTACACTAATGAAAAACTGTTTTTT; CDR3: CASSQNQGYTNEKLFF
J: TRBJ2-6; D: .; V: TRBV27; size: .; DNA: TGTGCCAGCAGTTTATCGGGGCAGGGTGCTGGGGCCAACGTCCTGACTTTC; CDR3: CASSLSGQGAGANVLTF
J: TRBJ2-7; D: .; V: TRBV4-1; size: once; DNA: TGCGCCAGCAGCCAAACCAGCAGGACAAGCTCCTACGAGCAGTACTTC; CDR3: CASSQTSRTSSYEQYF
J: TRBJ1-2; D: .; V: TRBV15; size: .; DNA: TGTGCCACCAGCCCCTCCCACAGGTTCTTCTATGGCTACACCTTC; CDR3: CATSPSHRFFYGYTF
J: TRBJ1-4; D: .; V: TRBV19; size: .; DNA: TGTGCCAGTAGTTCCCCCCCGCGACAGAACTCCCGGGAAAAACTGTTTTTT; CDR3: CASSSPPRQNSREKLFF
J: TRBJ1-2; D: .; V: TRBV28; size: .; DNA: TGTGCCAGCAGTTTTTTCGATGCCGAAAACTATGGCTACACCTTC; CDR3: CASSFFDAENYGYTF
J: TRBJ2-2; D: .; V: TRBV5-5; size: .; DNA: TGTGCCAGCAGCTTGGTGACACCCACCGGGGAGCTGTTTTTT; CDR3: CASSLVTPTGELFF
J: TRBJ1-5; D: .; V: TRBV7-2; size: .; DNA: TGTGCCAGCAGCCCTAAAGGGGCCGGGGCGCGGGGCAATCAGCCCCAGCATTTT; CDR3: CASSPKGAGARGNQPQHF
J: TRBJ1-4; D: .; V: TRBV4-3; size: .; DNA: TGCGCCAGCAGCCAAGATTCGTTGGGAAAACTGTTTTTT; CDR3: CASSQDSLGKLFF
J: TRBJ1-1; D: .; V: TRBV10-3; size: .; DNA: TGTGCCATCAGTGAGAGGGGTTTTGACACTGAAGCTTTCTTT; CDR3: CAISERGFDTEAFF
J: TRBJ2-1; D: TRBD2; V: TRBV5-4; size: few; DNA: TGTGCCAGCAGCGTAGCGGGGGGGTTTGAGCAGTTCTTC; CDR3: CASSVAGGFEQFF
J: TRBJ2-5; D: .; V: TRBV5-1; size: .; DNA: TGCGCCAGCAGTTCCTCCCCTGCGGGGCAAGAGACCCAGTACTTC; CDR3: CASSSSPAGQETQYF
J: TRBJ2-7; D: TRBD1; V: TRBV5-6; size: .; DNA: TGTGCCAGCAGCTTGGCGCGGGGACAGGGTCGCTACGAGCAGTACTTC; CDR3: CASSLARGQGRYEQYF
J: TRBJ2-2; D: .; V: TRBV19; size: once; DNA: TGTGCCAGTGGGTTCAGGGGTACCGGGGAGCTGTTTTTT; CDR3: CASGFRGTGELFF
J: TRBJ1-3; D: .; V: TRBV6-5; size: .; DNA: TGTGCCAGCATTCCCCCAGGGGACTCTGGAAACACCATATATTTT; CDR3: CASIPPGDSGNTIYF
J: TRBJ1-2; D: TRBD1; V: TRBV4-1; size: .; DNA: TGCGCCAGCAGCTCCCGGGACAGGGTGTTGGGGTCCTATGGCTACACCTTC; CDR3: CASSSRDRVLGSYGYTF
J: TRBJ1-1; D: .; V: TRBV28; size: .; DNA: TGTGCCAGCAGTTGGGACGGACGGAACACTGAAGCTTTCTTT; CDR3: CASSWDGRNTEAFF
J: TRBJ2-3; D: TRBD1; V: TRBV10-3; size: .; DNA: TGTGCCACAATTCAGGCAGGGGGAAATCAGAGGACGCAGTATTTT; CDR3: CATIQAGGNQRTQYF
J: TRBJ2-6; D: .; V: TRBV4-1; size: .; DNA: TGCGCCAGCAGCCAAGAACCTGTGCAAAACTCTGGGGCCAACGTCCTGACTTTC; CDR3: CASSQEPVQNSGANVLTF
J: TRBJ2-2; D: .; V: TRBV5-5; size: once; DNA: TGTGCCAGCAGCTTGGTAGGATCGGGCACCGGGGAGCTGTTTTTT; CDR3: CASSLVGSGTGELFF
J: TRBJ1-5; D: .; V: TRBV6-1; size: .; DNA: TGTGCCAGCAGTGAAGGTGGTTTTAGCAATCAGCCCCAGCATTTT; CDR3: CASSEGGFSNQPQHF
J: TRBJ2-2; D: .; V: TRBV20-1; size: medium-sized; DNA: TGCACCGCTCCATGGGGCGGGGAGCTGTTTTTT; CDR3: CTAPWGGELFF
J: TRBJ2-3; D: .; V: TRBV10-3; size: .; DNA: TGTGCCATCAGTGTTAAGGGGCTCACAGCAGATACGCAGTATTTT; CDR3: CAISVKGLTADTQYF
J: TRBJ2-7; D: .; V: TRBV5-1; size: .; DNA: TGCGCCAGCAGACCGCTAGAGGCTATCGGGGAGCAGTACTTC; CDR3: CASRPLEAIGEQYF
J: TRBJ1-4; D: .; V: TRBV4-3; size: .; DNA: TGCGCCAGCAGCCAAGAGGAGGGGGGTGGCTACGAAAAACTGTTTTTT; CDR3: CASSQEEGGGYEKLFF
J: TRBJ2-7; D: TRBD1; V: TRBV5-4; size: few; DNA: TGTGCCAGCAGCCCAGGGACAGGGAAGGCGTACTTC; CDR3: CASSPGTGKAYF
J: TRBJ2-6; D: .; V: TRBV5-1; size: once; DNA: TGCGCCAGCAGCTTGGGGATGTACTCTGGGGCCAACGTCCTGACTTTC; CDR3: CASSLGMYSGANVLTF
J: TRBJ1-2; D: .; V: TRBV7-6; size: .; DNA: TGTGCCAGCAGCCCTCTATACCTTGGCTACACCTTC; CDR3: CASSPLYLGYTF
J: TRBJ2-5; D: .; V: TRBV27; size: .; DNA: TGTGCCAGCAGTTTTTCAGGTTGGATGTACTTC; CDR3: CASSFSGWMYF